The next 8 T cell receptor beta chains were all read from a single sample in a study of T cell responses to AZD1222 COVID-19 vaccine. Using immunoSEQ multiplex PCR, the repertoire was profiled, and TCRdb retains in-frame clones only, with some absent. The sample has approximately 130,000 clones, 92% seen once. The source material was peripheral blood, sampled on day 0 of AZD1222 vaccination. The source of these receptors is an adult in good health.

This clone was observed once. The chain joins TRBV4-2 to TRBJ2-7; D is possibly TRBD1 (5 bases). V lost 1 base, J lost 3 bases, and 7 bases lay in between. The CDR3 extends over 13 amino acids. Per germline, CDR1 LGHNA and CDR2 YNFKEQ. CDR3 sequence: CASSQAGLYEQYF. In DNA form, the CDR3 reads TGTGCCAGCAGCCAAGCAGGGCTCTACGAGCAGTACTTC.

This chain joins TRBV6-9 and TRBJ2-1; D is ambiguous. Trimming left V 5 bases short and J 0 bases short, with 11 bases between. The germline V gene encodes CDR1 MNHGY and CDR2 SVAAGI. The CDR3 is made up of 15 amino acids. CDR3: CASSIITSSYNEQFF. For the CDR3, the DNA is TGTGCCAGCAGTATTATAACGAGCTCCTACAATGAGCAGTTCTTC.

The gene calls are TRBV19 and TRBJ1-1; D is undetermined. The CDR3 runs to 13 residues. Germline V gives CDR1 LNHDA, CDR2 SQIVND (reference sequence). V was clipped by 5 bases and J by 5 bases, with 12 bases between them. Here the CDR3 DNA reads TGTGCCAGTAGTGCCCGTCGTAGAACTGAAGCTTTCTTT. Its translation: CASSARRRTEAFF.

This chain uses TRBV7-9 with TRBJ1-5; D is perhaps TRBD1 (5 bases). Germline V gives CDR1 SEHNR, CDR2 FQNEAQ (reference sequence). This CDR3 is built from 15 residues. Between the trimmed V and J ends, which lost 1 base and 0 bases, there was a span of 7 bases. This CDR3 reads CASSLGGDSNQPQHF. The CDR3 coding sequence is TGTGCCAGCAGCTTAGGAGGGGATAGCAATCAGCCCCAGCATTTT.

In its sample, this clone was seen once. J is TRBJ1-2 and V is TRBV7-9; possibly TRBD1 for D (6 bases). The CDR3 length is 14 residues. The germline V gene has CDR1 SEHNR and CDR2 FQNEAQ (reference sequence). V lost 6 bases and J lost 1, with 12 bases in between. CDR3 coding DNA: TGTGCCAGCAGGCCGGGACACTTTAACTATGGCTACACCTTC. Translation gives CASRPGHFNYGYTF.

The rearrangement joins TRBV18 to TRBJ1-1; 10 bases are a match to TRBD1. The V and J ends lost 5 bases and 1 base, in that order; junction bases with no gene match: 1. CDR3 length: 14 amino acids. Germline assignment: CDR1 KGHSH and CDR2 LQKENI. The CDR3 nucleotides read TGTGCCAGCTCAAGGACAGGGGGGAACACTGAAGCTTTCTTT. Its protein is CASSRTGGNTEAFF.

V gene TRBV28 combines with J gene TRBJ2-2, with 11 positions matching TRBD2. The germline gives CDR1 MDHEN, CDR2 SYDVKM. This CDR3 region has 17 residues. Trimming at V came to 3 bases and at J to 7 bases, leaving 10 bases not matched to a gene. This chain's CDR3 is CASSLNPGLAGSGELFF. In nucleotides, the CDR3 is TGTGCCAGCAGTTTGAATCCAGGACTAGCGGGCAGCGGGGAGCTGTTTTTT.

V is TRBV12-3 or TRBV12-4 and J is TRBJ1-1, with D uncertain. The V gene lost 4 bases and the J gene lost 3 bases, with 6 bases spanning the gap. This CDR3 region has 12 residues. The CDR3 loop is CASSSEHTEAFF. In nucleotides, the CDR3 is TGTGCCAGCAGTTCAGAACACACTGAAGCTTTCTTT.